These T cell receptor beta chains were read from a single sample in a study of response to subunit inactivated influenza vaccine. TCRdb recomputed calls from the RT-PCR reads with MiXCR, one row per CDR3 protein. The sample lists some 180,000 distinct CDR3 sequences; around a tenth were seen once. The specimen comprised non-naive T cells sorted from PBMCs, sampled on the day of vaccination. These receptors were obtained from a man in his forties or fifties who received an inactivated influenza vaccine. The CDR3 runs from the conserved cysteine through the conserved F or W. D genes are given only for firm matches. Some rows have no size entry. The others give once, few or many, or a class for an expanded clone.

J gene	D gene	V gene	clone size	CDR3 DNA	CDR3 protein
TRBJ2-7	.	TRBV10-1	few	TGCGCCAGCAGTGAGGGGGGGCTCGAGCAGTACTTC	CASSEGGLEQYF
TRBJ2-5	TRBD2	TRBV12-3/TRBV12-4	few	TGTGCCAGCAGTTACACTAGCGAAGGGACCCAGTACTTC	CASSYTSEGTQYF
TRBJ2-3	TRBD1	TRBV20-1	many	TGCAGTGCTCCCTCCCAAGAGGGACAGCTCGATACGCAGTATTTT	CSAPSQEGQLDTQYF
TRBJ2-1	TRBD2	TRBV13	few	TGTGCCAGCAGCGTTAGCGGGGGGGCCGAGGTTGAGCAGTTCTTC	CASSVSGGAEVEQFF
TRBJ1-6	.	TRBV27	many	TGTGCCAGCAGTCCACCCCCACAGCGAACTAATTCACCCCTCCACTTT	CASSPPPQRTNSPLHF
TRBJ2-1	TRBD2	TRBV29-1	few	TGCAGCGTTGATAGCGGGGGCCCCACCTCGTCCTACAATGAGCAGTTCTTC	CSVDSGGPTSSYNEQFF
TRBJ2-5	TRBD2	TRBV7-3	.	TGTGCCAGCAGCTTCAGGGAGGGAGAGACCCAGTACTTC	CASSFREGETQYF
TRBJ1-1	.	TRBV10-3	.	TGTGCCATCAGTGAATCAGGAGGGGACGCTGAAGCTTTCTTT	CAISESGGDAEAFF
TRBJ2-3	TRBD1	TRBV5-1	few	TGCGCCAGCAGCCCACAGGGGTCGGGAGATACGCAGTATTTT	CASSPQGSGDTQYF
TRBJ2-3	TRBD1	TRBV4-1	many	TGCGCCAGCAGCCAAGACAGGGGGCTGGGCACAGATACGCAGTATTTT	CASSQDRGLGTDTQYF
TRBJ1-1	.	TRBV20-1	few	TGCAGTGCTGCAACGGTTTCTCCTTTCTTT	CSAATVSPFF
TRBJ2-3	.	TRBV5-1	many	TGCGCCAGCAGCTTAGGCCACGCTTCCCTTACAGATACGCAGTATTTT	CASSLGHASLTDTQYF
TRBJ2-7	TRBD2	TRBV4-1	many	TGCGCCAGCAGCCCCGTAGCGGGGGGATCCCACTACGAGCAGTACTTC	CASSPVAGGSHYEQYF
TRBJ1-2	.	TRBV20-1	.	TGCAGTGCCCTCGGTGGGACTAACTATGGCTACACCTTC	CSALGGTNYGYTF
TRBJ2-3	TRBD1	TRBV4-1	many	TGCGCCAGCAAGATCGGGACAGGGATGCCAGATACGCAGTATTTT	CASKIGTGMPDTQYF
TRBJ2-5	TRBD1	TRBV6-2/TRBV6-3	many	TGTGCCAGCAGTTACTCGAAAACGGACAGGTTCCACTTC	CASSYSKTDRFHF
TRBJ2-7	.	TRBV28	many	TGTGCCAGCAGTTCGGGGTGGTCCTACGAGCAGTACTTC	CASSSGWSYEQYF
TRBJ1-1	TRBD1	TRBV4-3	.	TGCGCCAGCAGGGCAACAGGGGACACTGAAGCTTTCTTT	CASRATGDTEAFF
TRBJ2-7	TRBD2	TRBV20-1	few	TGCAGTGCTAGCGGGACTAGCGGGAGGTTCGACGAGCAGTACTTC	CSASGTSGRFDEQYF
TRBJ2-2	.	TRBV4-2	.	TGTGCCAGCAGCCAGACCATGAGAGGGTTTCGCACCGGGGAGCTGTTTTTT	CASSQTMRGFRTGELFF
TRBJ2-4	.	TRBV3-1	many	TGTGCCAGCAGCCAAGTCAGGGTTTCCAAAAACATTCAGTACTTC	CASSQVRVSKNIQYF
TRBJ2-3	TRBD2	TRBV5-1	few	TGCGCCAGCAGCTCGATCGGGACTAGCGGTTCGGATACGCAGTATTTT	CASSSIGTSGSDTQYF
TRBJ1-2	.	TRBV12-3/TRBV12-4	many	TGTGCCAGCAGTCCTTCCGGGAGCTATGGCTACACCTTC	CASSPSGSYGYTF
TRBJ2-7	.	TRBV5-1	many	TGCGCCAGCAGCTTCGACTATCCCGCGTACGAGCAGTACTTC	CASSFDYPAYEQYF